This TCR beta chain was sequenced during a study of early T cells in non-severe SARS-CoV-2 infection (dated by TCRdb to the early 2020s). Study-level background: Because TCR sequencing was done on bulk RNA from unsorted whole blood, the alpha and beta chains could not be paired. The study at large found these results: VDJdb matching was skewed toward anti-spike CD8 responses and likely underestimated virus-specific expansions, missing private and CD4 specificities.

For this clonotype: This receptor's antigen is unknown. Per-base quality was not reported, and no clone a single base away is much larger than it.

Receptor amplification or capture employed 5' RACE. Reads for this sample came from a NextSeq 500. To correct for sequencing error and PCR bias, the TCR library protocol tagged individual cDNA molecules with unique molecular identifiers. Sequencing covered both TCR alpha and beta chains, and within each sample the abundances of alpha and beta sequences were tightly co-correlated. On the authors' methods: Decombinator V4 was used to perform V gene, J gene and CDR3 annotation of TCR sequences. TCRs were defined as expanded if a significant change between any two time points was detected under a Poisson model with p below 0.0001. Abundances of TCRs were expressed as counts per million after normalisation to the total number of TCRs sequenced in each sample. TRAV1-2 paired with TRAJ12, TRAJ20 or TRAJ33 defined MAIT TCRs, while TRAV10 paired with TRAJ18 defined iNKT TCRs. A search of VDJdb, accessed on 1 November 2021, was run for TCRs annotated to CMV, EBV and SARS-CoV-2, with TCRs annotated for multiple antigens excluded. TCRdb redid the processing of the public reads, applying fastp at Q25 and MiXCR, and retained in-frame beta chains. Rows are unified per CDR3 protein, each entry keeping the most common DNA and genes. TCRdb's processing, not the authors', yielded these V and J calls. The sample yields fewer than 95,000 distinct CDR3 sequences; 15% to 20% were counted once. The ten largest clones capture about 5% of the sample.

Reading from cysteine to phenylalanine, the CDR3 counts 14 amino acids. CDR3 DNA is the only sequence kept; it has 42 bases, read in frame from the first base. Trimming takes 1 base from V and 10 bases from J, and the germline ends sit 14 bases apart. CDR1 and CDR2 are drawn from the germline V gene (reference sequence): LGHDT, YNNKEL. Set within a cohort of healthcare workers in London, UK, this nested case-control study involved weekly PCR testing of nasopharyngeal swabs along with blood sampling. Healthcare workers were recruited between 23 and 31 March 2020, during the week of the UK lockdown, and were followed weekly for up to about 16 weeks.

Here the chain combines TRBV3-1 and TRBJ2-1; no D gene call is confident. The sample was whole blood, taken at baseline. The TCR comes from an adult who was a healthcare worker with PCR-confirmed SARS-CoV-2 infection or an uninfected control (not recorded which). The CDR3 region reads CASSQAGSRHEQFF. The nucleotide sequence reads TGTGCCAGCAGCCAAGCGGGTAGTAGGCACGAGCAGTTCTTC.